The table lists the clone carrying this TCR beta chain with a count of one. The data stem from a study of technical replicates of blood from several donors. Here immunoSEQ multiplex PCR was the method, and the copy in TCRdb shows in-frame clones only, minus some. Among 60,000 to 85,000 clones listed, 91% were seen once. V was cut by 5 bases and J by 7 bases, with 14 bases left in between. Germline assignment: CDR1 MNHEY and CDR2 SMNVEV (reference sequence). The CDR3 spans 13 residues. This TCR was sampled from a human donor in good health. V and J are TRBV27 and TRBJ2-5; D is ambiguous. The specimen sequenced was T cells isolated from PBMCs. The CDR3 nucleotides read TGTGCCAGCAGTCCCCAATCCCCGAGGACCCAGTACTTC. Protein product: CASSPQSPRTQYF.